This T cell receptor beta chain was obtained from a study of blood T cells in healthy people across ages. It was with a sample-barcoded 5' primer and a J-beta primer mix that a second PCR of about 6 to 12 cycles was run. One entry per CDR3 protein results from TCRdb running MiXCR on the 5' RACE reads. Of 800,000 to 950,000 distinct CDR3 sequences listed, just under 30% are singletons. V lost 0 bases, J lost 3 bases, and 4 bases stayed unmatched. The CDR3 is 14 amino acids. CDR1 and CDR2 (germline): DFQATT, SNEGSKA (reference sequence). In addition, the sample was reused for a study of T cells of mothers and their children.

The sequenced material came from blood. The TCR comes from a woman aged 40 to 50 in good health. The chain is built from TRBV20-1 and TRBJ1-1; 7 bases align to TRBD1. The chain's CDR3 is CSARDKGGHTEAFF. The CDR3 DNA reads as TGCAGTGCTAGAGACAAAGGGGGCCACACTGAAGCTTTCTTT.